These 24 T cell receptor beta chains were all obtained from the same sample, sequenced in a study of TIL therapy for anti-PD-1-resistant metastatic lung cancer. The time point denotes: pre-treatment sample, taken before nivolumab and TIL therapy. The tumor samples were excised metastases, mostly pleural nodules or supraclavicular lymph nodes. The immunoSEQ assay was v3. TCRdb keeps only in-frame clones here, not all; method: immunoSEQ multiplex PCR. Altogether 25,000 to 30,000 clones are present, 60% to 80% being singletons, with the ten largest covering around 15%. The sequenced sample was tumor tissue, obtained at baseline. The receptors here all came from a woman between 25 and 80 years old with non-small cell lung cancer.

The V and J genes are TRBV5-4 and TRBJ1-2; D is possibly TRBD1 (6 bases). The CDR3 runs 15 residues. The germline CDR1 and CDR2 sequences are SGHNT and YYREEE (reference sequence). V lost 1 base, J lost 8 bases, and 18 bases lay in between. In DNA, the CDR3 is TGTGCCAGCAGCTTGTTAGGACAGTCTTTAGTCGGCTACACCTTC. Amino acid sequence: CASSLLGQSLVGYTF.

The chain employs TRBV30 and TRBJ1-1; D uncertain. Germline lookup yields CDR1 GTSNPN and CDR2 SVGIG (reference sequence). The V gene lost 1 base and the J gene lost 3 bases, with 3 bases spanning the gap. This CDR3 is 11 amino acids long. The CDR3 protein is CAWSEDTEAFF. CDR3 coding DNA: TGTGCCTGGAGTGAGGACACTGAAGCTTTCTTT.

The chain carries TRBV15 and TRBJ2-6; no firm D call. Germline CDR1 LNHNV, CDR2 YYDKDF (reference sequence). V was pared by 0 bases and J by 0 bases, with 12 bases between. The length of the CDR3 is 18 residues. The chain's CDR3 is CATSRDLLGISGANVLTF. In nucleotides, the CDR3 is TGTGCCACCAGCAGAGATCTTCTAGGGATCTCTGGGGCCAACGTCCTGACTTTC.

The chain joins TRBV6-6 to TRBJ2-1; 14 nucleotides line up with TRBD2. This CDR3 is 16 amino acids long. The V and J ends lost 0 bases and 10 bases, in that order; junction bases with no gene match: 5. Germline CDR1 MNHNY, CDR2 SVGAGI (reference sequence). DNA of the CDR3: TGTGCCAGCAGTTACTCCGGGACTAGCGGGAGTTACGAGCAGTTCTTC. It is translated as CASSYSGTSGSYEQFF.

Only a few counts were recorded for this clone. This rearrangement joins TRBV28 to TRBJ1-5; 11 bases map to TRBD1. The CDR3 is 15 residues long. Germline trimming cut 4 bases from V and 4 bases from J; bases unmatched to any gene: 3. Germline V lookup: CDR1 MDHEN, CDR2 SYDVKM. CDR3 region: CASSSGQGGNQPQHF. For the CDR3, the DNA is TGTGCCAGCAGTTCGGGACAGGGGGGTAATCAGCCCCAGCATTTT.

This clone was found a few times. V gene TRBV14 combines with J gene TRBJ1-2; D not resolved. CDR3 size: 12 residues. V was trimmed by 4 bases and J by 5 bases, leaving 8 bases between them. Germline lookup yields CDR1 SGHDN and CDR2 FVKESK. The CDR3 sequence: CASSPGRYGYTF. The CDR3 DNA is TGTGCCAGCAGCCCCGGACGTTATGGCTACACCTTC.

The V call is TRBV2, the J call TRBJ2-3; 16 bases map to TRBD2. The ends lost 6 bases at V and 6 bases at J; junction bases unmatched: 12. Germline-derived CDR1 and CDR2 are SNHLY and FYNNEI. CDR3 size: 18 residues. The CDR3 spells CASSVPGLAGGDLDTQYF. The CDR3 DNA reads TGTGCCAGCAGCGTTCCGGGACTAGCGGGAGGGGACCTGGATACGCAGTATTTT.

The CDR3 DNA sequence: TGTGCCAGCAGCTTGGGGCGGGGTGATGAAAAACTGTTTTTT. This encodes CASSLGRGDEKLFF. The gene calls are TRBV5-4 and TRBJ1-4; D gene uncertain. This CDR3 has 14 amino acids. V lost 0 bases, J lost 6 bases, and 9 bases lay in between. The germline CDR1 and CDR2 sequences are SGHNT and YYREEE (reference sequence).

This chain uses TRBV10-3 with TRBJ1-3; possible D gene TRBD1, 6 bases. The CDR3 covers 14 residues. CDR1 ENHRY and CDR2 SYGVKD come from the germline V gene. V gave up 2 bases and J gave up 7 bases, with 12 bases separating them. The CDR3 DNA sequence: TGTGCCATCAGTGAGCCGGGGGCGGGGAACACCATATATTTT. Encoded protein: CAISEPGAGNTIYF.

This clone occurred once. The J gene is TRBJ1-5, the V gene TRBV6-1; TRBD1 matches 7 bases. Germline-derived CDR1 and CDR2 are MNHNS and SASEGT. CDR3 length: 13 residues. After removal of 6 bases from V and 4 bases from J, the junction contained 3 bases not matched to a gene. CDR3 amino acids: CASSRGGNQPQHF. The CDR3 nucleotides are TGTGCCAGCAGCAGGGGGGGGAATCAGCCCCAGCATTTT.

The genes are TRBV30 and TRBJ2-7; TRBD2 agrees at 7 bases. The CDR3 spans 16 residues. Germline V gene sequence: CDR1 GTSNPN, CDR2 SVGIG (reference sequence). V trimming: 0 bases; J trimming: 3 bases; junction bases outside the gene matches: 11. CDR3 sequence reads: CAWSVPSSGGLYEQYF. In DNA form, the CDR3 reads TGTGCCTGGAGTGTCCCATCTAGCGGAGGACTCTACGAGCAGTACTTC.

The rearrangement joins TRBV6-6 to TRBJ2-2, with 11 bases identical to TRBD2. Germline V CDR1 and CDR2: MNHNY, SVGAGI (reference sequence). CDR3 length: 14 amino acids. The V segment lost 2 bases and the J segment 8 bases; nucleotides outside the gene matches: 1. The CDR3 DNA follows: TGTGCCAGCAGTTACACTAGCGGGAGTGGGGAGCTGTTTTTT. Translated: CASSYTSGSGELFF.

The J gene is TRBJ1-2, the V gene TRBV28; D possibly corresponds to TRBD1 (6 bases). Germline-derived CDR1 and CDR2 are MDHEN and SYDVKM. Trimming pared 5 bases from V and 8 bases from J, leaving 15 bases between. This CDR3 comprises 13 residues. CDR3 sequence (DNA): TGTGCCAGCAGTGGAAATGGGGGCGGAGGCTACACCTTC. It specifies CASSGNGGGGYTF.

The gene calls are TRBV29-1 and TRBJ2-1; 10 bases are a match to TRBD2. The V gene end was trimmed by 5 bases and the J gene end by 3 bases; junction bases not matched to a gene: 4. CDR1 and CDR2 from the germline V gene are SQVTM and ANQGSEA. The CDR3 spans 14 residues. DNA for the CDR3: TGCAGCGTTACCGGACTAGCGGTCTACAATGAGCAGTTCTTC. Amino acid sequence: CSVTGLAVYNEQFF.

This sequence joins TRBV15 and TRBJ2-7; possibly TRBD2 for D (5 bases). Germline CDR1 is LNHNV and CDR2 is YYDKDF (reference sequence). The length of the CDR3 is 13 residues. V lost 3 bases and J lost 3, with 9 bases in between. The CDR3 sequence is CATSSGEFYEQYF. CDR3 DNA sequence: TGTGCCACCAGCAGTGGGGAGTTCTACGAGCAGTACTTC. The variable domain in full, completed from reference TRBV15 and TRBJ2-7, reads DAMVIQNPRYQVTQFGKPVTLSCSQTLNHNVMYWYQQKSSQAPKLLFHYYDKDFNNEADTPDNFQSRRPNTSFCFLDIRSPGLGDTAMYLCATSSGEFYEQYFGPGTRLTVT.

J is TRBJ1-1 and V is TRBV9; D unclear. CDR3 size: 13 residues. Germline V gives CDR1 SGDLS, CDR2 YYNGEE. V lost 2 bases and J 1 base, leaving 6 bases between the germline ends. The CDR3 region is CASSVTRNTEAFF. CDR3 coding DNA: TGTGCCAGCAGCGTGACAAGGAACACTGAAGCTTTCTTT.

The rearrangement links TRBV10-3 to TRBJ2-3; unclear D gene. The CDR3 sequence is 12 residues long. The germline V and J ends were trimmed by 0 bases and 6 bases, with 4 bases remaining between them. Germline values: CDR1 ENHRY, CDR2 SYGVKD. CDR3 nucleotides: TGTGCCATCAGTGAGTCGATGGATACGCAGTATTTT. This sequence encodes CAISESMDTQYF.

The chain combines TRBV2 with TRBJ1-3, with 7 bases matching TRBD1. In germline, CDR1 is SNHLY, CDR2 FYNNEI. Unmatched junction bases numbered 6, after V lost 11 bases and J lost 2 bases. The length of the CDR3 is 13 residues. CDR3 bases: TGTGCCTACTCCGGGACAGCTGGAAACACCATATATTTT. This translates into CAYSGTAGNTIYF.

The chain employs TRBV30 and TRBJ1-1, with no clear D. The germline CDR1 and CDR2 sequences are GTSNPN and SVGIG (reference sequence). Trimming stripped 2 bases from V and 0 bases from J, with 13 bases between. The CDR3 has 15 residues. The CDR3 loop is CAWSLGLTMNTEAFF. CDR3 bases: TGTGCCTGGAGTTTAGGACTCACCATGAACACTGAAGCTTTCTTT.

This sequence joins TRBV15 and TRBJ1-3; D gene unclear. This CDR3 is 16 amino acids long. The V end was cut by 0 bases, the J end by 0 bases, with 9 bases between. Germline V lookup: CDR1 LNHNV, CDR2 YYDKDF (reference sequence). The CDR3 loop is CATSRDSQASGNTIYF. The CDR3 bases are TGTGCCACCAGCAGAGATTCGCAGGCCTCTGGAAACACCATATATTTT.

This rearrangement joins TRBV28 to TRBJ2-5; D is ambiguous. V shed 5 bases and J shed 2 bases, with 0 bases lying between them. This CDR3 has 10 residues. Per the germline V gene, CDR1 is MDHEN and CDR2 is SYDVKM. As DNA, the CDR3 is TGTGCCAGCAGTCAAGAGACCCAGTACTTC. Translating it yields CASSQETQYF.

The CDR3 region is CASSPPTPNTGELFF. The CDR3 DNA reads TGTGCCAGCAGCCCACCGACACCGAACACCGGGGAGCTGTTTTTT. The chain has TRBV5-4 and TRBJ2-2; no definite D call. This CDR3 has 15 residues. The V and J ends lost 4 bases and 0 bases respectively, with 10 bases between them. Per germline, CDR1 SGHNT and CDR2 YYREEE (reference sequence).

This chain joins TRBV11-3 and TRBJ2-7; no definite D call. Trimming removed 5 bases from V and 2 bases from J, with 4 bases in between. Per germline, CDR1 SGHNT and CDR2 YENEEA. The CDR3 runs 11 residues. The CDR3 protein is CASSLPYEQYF. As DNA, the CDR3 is TGTGCCAGCAGCCTCCCCTACGAGCAGTACTTC.

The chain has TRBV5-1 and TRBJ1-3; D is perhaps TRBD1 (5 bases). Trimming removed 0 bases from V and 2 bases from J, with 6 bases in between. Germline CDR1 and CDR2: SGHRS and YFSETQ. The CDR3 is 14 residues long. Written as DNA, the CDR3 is TGCGCCAGCAGCTTGGCAGGGACTGGAAACACCATATATTTT. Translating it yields CASSLAGTGNTIYF.